The 22 T cell receptor beta chains reported below all come from one sample, sequenced in a study of spatial heterogeneity in lung cancer. Stated time point: sample taken at primary tumor resection. No cell sorting; template was whole RNA from tumor, lung tissue or PBMC. TCRdb re-analysed the 5' RACE reads in MiXCR, keeping a single row per CDR3 protein. The sample has about 60,000 distinct CDR3 sequences; more than 7% are singletons. The sample was PBMCs, taken at surgery. The receptors shown here come from a female donor with early-stage non-small cell lung cancer.

In this sample, this clonotype turned up many times. This rearrangement joins TRBV10-3 to TRBJ2-7, with TRBD2 matching over 10 bases. The junction had 7 bases not matched to a gene; V was cut back by 0 bases and J by 5 bases. CDR3 size: 16 residues. CDR1 is ENHRY, CDR2 SYGVKD, per germline. CDR3 coding DNA: TGTGCCATCAGTGAGTCCGCTAGCGGGGGTGGGAACGAGCAGTACGTC. Protein: CAISESASGGGNEQYV.

This clonotype was picked up many times. This chain connects TRBV10-3 to TRBJ2-5; D not resolved. The CDR3 sequence is 14 residues long. Per the germline V gene, CDR1 is ENHRY and CDR2 is SYGVKD. The V end lost 0 bases, the J end lost 0 bases, and 5 bases lay between the germline ends. CDR3 in DNA: TGTGCCATCAGTGAGTCGAACCACCAAGAGACCCAGTACTTC. Translated, it gives CAISESNHQETQYF.

The V gene is TRBV28, the J gene TRBJ2-5; D may be TRBD2 (8 bases). Trimming left V 4 bases short and J 5 bases short, with 23 bases between. Germline CDR1 MDHEN, CDR2 SYDVKM. This CDR3 contains 17 residues. CDR3 bases: TGTGCCAGCAGTTCGGCGGCCGGGGGGGCGGACAGGGAGACCCAGTACTTC. It yields the protein CASSSAAGGADRETQYF. The entire variable domain, with the rest obtained from reference TRBV28 and TRBJ2-5, is as follows: DVKVTQSSRYLVKRTGEKVFLECVQDMDHENMFWYRQDPGLGLRLIYFSYDVKMKEKGDIPEGYSVSREKKERFSLILESASTNQTSMYLCASSSAAGGADRETQYFGPGTRLLVL.

This clonotype was found a few times. The chain has TRBV12-5 and TRBJ1-5; D call uncertain. From germline, CDR1 is LGHNT and CDR2 FRNRAP. The CDR3 covers 14 residues. V shed 1 base and J shed 3 bases, with 7 bases lying between them. Written as DNA, the CDR3 is TGTGCTAGTGGTTTGGGGGGATCCAATCAGCCCCAGCATTTT. Translating gives CASGLGGSNQPQHF.

The table lists this clonotype with a few counts. The chain joins TRBV6-5 to TRBJ2-3; the match to TRBD1 covers 8 bases. Germline CDR1 and CDR2: MNHEY and SVGAGI. The junction had 7 bases not matched to a gene; V was cut back by 6 bases and J by 2 bases. The CDR3 loop spans 15 amino acids. The CDR3 bases are TGTGCCAGCAGCCGCGGGACAGGAGACACAGATACGCAGTATTTT. It translates to CASSRGTGDTDTQYF.

In this sample, this clonotype turned up many times. The chain links TRBV5-6 to TRBJ2-1, with 7 bases identical to TRBD2. The J segment lost 8 bases and the V segment lost 0 bases, leaving 11 bases of the junction unmatched. Germline loops: CDR1 SGHDT, CDR2 YYEEEE. CDR3 size: 16 residues. The CDR3 loop is CASSLASSGRRDEQFF. In nucleotides, the CDR3 is TGTGCCAGCAGCTTGGCTTCTAGCGGTCGACGTGATGAGCAGTTCTTC.

V and J are TRBV12-3 or TRBV12-4 and TRBJ2-3, with 7 bases aligning to TRBD1. The CDR3 spans 17 residues. The V segment lost 5 bases and the J segment 7 bases; nucleotides outside the gene matches: 18. The CDR3 loop reads CASSPRTYRGRPYTQYF. CDR3 nucleotides: TGTGCCAGCAGTCCTCGTACCTACAGGGGAAGGCCTTATACGCAGTATTTT.

This clonotype was observed many times. The V and J genes are TRBV6-5 and TRBJ1-1; the match to TRBD1 covers 7 bases. The CDR3 covers 18 residues. Trimming at V came to 0 bases and at J to 2 bases, leaving 12 bases not matched to a gene. Germline CDR1 and CDR2: MNHEY and SVGAGI. CDR3 loop: CASSYSTRTGSGNTEAFF. The CDR3 DNA reads TGTGCCAGCAGTTACTCCACTAGGACAGGTTCGGGAAACACTGAAGCTTTCTTT.

This clonotype was seen only a few times. The genes are TRBV20-1 and TRBJ2-3; D is uncertain. The germline gives CDR1 DFQATT, CDR2 SNEGSKA (reference sequence). CDR3 length: 14 amino acids. V was trimmed by 3 bases and J by 0 bases, leaving 10 bases between them. The DNA for the CDR3 is TGCAGTGCTAGGGCGGCTACTAGCACAGATACGCAGTATTTT. Protein sequence: CSARAATSTDTQYF.

This clonotype was detected many times. The chain recombines TRBV6-2 or TRBV6-3 with TRBJ1-1; no firm D call. The V gene lost 0 bases and the J gene lost 1 base, with 12 bases spanning the gap. Per germline, CDR1 MNHEY and CDR2 SVGEGT. CDR3 length: 16 residues. The CDR3 DNA reads as TGTGCCAGCAGTTACTCGTTCGGCACATCGAACACTGAAGCTTTCTTT. Its protein product is CASSYSFGTSNTEAFF.

This clonotype was seen a handful of times. The V call is TRBV5-1, the J call TRBJ2-2, with D unresolved. CDR3 length equals 12 residues. V lost 5 bases and J lost 3, with 5 bases in between. The germline CDR1 and CDR2 sequences are SGHRS and YFSETQ. Here the CDR3 reads CASSYDTGELFF. The CDR3 DNA reads TGCGCCAGCAGTTATGACACCGGGGAGCTGTTTTTT.

This clonotype was seen at least ten times. V usage is TRBV20-1 and J usage is TRBJ2-7; D remains ambiguous. The CDR3 has 13 residues. From germline, CDR1 is DFQATT and CDR2 SNEGSKA (reference sequence). Between the trimmed V and J ends, which lost 3 bases and 3 bases, there was a span of 12 bases. The CDR3, as DNA: TGCAGTGCTAGCTCGGACCACTACTACGAGCAGTACGTC. It specifies CSASSDHYYEQYV.

This clonotype has just a few counts. This chain connects TRBV12-3 or TRBV12-4 to TRBJ2-1; 8 bases fit TRBD1. The CDR3 runs to 14 residues. After removal of 5 bases from V and 6 bases from J, the junction contained 6 bases not matched to a gene. DNA for the CDR3: TGTGCCAGCAGTCCTCGGACAGGGAGCAATGAGCAGTTCTTC. This gives the protein CASSPRTGSNEQFF.

The table lists this clonotype with a few counts. The rearrangement uses TRBV20-1 and TRBJ2-7, with 9 nucleotides matching TRBD1. Germline lookup yields CDR1 DFQATT and CDR2 SNEGSKA (reference sequence). The CDR3 has 14 residues. V lost 1 base to trimming and J lost 4 bases; unmatched junction nucleotides: 5. CDR3 nucleotides: TGCAGTGCTAGAGCCGGACAGGGGACATACGAGCAGTACTTC. Translation: CSARAGQGTYEQYF.

This clonotype was seen a few times. The chain uses TRBV4-1 and TRBJ2-5; TRBD1 agrees at 10 bases. V lost 1 base and J lost 4; bases outside the gene matches: 3. In germline, CDR1 is MGHRA, CDR2 YSYEKL. This CDR3 is built from 15 residues. CDR3 sequence: CASSQVGQGRETQYF. CDR3 in DNA: TGCGCCAGCAGCCAAGTGGGACAGGGGCGAGAGACCCAGTACTTC.

This sequence joins TRBV29-1 and TRBJ2-2, with D possibly being TRBD1 or TRBD2 (5 bases each). Germline-derived CDR1 and CDR2 are SQVTM and ANQGSEA. V lost 4 bases to trimming and J lost 5 bases, with 20 bases between them. The CDR3 loop spans 16 amino acids. CDR3 bases: TGCAGCGTTGTATTGGGACCGAATCTCGAAACCGGGGAGCTGTTTTTT. Translating gives CSVVLGPNLETGELFF.

The chain recombines TRBV28 with TRBJ2-5, with TRBD1 matching 7 bases. Germline V gene sequence: CDR1 MDHEN, CDR2 SYDVKM. Losses at the gene ends were 0 bases for V and 3 bases for J; bases not matched to a gene: 7. The CDR3 is 16 residues long. Here the CDR3 DNA reads TGTGCCAGCAGTTTATGGGCAGGGGGAACGGAAGAGACCCAGTACTTC. Its translation is CASSLWAGGTEETQYF.

This clonotype was seen more than once but under ten times. This sequence joins TRBV12-3 or TRBV12-4 and TRBJ1-5, with D possibly matching TRBD1 (5 bases). V dropped 6 bases and J dropped 9 bases, with 18 bases sitting between them. The CDR3 covers 14 residues. The CDR3 here is CASSLTAFGGPQHF. The CDR3 coding sequence is TGTGCCAGCAGCCTGACAGCATTCGGTGGGCCCCAGCATTTT.

This clonotype was counted ten times or more. This chain connects TRBV2 to TRBJ1-1; TRBD1 is a possible D gene (5 bases). Per germline, CDR1 SNHLY and CDR2 FYNNEI. The CDR3 extends over 13 amino acids. Trimming left V 11 bases short and J 1 base short, with 14 bases between. The chain's CDR3 is CACTGGENTEAFF. The CDR3 coding sequence is TGTGCCTGCACCGGAGGGGAGAACACTGAAGCTTTCTTT.

The table lists this clonotype with a few counts. V and J are TRBV20-1 and TRBJ1-5; 9 nucleotides match TRBD1. Trimming took 6 bases from V and 0 from J; bases not matched to a gene: 12. Germline CDR1 and CDR2: DFQATT and SNEGSKA (reference sequence). The CDR3 covers 17 residues. DNA of the CDR3: TGCAGTGCAGGAGAGACAGGGGGGTTTGATAGCAATCAGCCCCAGCATTTT. Its protein product is CSAGETGGFDSNQPQHF.

The chain carries TRBV9 and TRBJ1-4, with 8 bases lining up with TRBD1. The junction had 9 bases not matched to a gene; V was cut back by 7 bases and J by 7 bases. The CDR3 runs 14 residues. Looked up from germline, CDR1 is SGDLS and CDR2 is YYNGEE. The CDR3 bases are TGTGCCAGCGCGGGGGCAGGGGGCTTTGAAAAACTGTTTTTT. The encoded protein is CASAGAGGFEKLFF.

This clonotype has only a few counts. V gene TRBV20-1 combines with J gene TRBJ2-5; D perhaps matches TRBD1 (5 bases). Germline loops: CDR1 DFQATT, CDR2 SNEGSKA (reference sequence). V shed 5 bases and J shed 4 bases, with 17 bases lying between them. This CDR3 spans 14 amino acids. CDR3 loop: CSADGQGLRETQYF. CDR3 bases: TGCAGTGCTGATGGTCAGGGTTTACGAGAGACCCAGTACTTC.